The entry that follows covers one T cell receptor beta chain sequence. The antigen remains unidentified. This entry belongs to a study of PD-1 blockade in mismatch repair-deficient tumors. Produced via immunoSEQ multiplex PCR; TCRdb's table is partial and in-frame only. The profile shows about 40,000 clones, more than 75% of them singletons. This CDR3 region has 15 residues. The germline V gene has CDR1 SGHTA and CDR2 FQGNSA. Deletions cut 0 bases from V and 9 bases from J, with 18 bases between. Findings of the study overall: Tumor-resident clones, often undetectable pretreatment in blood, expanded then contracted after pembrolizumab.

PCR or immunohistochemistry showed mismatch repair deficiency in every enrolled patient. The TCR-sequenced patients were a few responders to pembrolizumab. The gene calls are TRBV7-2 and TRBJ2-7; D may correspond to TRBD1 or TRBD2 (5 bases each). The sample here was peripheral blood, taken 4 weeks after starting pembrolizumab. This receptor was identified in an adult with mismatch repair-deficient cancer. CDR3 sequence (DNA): TGTGCCAGCAGCTTAGCGCTCCGGGACGCGTATTTGCAGTACTTC. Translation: CASSLALRDAYLQYF.